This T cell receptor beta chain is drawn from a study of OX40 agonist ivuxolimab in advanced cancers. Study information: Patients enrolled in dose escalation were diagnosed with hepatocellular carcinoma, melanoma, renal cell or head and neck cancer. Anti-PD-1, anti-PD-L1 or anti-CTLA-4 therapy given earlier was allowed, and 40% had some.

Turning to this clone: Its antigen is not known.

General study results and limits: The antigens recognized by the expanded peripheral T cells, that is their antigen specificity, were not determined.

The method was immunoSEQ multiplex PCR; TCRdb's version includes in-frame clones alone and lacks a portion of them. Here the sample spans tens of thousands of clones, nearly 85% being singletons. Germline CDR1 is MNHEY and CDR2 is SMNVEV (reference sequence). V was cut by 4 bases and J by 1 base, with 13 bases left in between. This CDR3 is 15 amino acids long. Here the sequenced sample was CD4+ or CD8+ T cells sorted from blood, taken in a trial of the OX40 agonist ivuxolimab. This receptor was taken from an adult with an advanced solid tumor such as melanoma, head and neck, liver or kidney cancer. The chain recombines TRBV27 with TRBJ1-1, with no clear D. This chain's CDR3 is CASSSLTYRNTEAFF. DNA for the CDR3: TGTGCCAGCAGTTCCCTCACGTACCGGAACACTGAAGCTTTCTTT.